Listed here are 14 T cell receptor beta chains from one sample, sequenced in a study of cytomegalovirus exposure and HLA in healthy donors. A multiplex PCR was run with 60 Vbeta primers and 13 Jbeta primers. Here immunoSEQ multiplex PCR was the method, and the copy in TCRdb shows in-frame clones only, minus some. This sample has roughly 120,000 clones, with 65% to 75% found just once. Sample: PBMCs. These receptors originate from a woman aged 45-65 years in good health and CMV-seropositive.

This sequence joins TRBV7-8 and TRBJ1-5, with a weak D call TRBD1 (6 bases). Germline CDR1 reads SGHVS; CDR2 reads FQNEAQ. The CDR3 sequence is 15 residues long. The ends were cut back, 5 bases at V and 0 bases at J, with 11 bases in the middle. CDR3 nucleotide sequence: TGTGCCAGCAGCGTAGTGGGGGCTAGCAATCAGCCCCAGCATTTT. Protein sequence: CASSVVGASNQPQHF.

This rearrangement joins TRBV18 to TRBJ1-4; the D is unclear. CDR1 is KGHSH and CDR2 is LQKENI in the germline V gene. CDR3 size: 14 residues. Trimming cost V 0 bases and J 0 bases, with 2 bases left between them. CDR3 DNA: TGTGCCAGCTCACCACCCTCAACTAATGAAAAACTGTTTTTT. Translation: CASSPPSTNEKLFF.

The chain carries TRBV2 and TRBJ1-2; TRBD1 agrees at 8 bases. Trimming cost V 5 bases and J 6 bases; bases outside gene matches: 11. Germline CDR1 reads SNHLY; CDR2 reads FYNNEI. The CDR3 is 15 amino acids. The CDR3 DNA follows: TGTGCCAGCAGTTTCTCAGGGACAGGATGGGATGGCTACACCTTC. Translation gives CASSFSGTGWDGYTF.

CDR3 sequence (DNA): TGTGCCAGCAGCTTGCAGGGCGTCTACGAGCAGTACTTC. This sequence encodes CASSLQGVYEQYF. This rearrangement joins TRBV5-4 to TRBJ2-7; possibly TRBD1 for D (5 bases). Germline CDR1 and CDR2: SGHNT and YYREEE (reference sequence). V dropped 1 base and J dropped 3 bases, with 8 bases sitting between them. There are 13 residues in the CDR3. The variable domain in full, completed from reference TRBV5-4 and TRBJ2-7, reads ETGVTQSPTHLIKTRGQQVTLRCSSQSGHNTVSWYQQALGQGPQFIFQYYREEENGRGNFPPRFSGLQFPNYSSELNVNALELDDSALYLCASSLQGVYEQYFGPGTRLTVT.

This sequence joins TRBV5-1 and TRBJ1-4; no firm D call. This CDR3 region has 14 residues. Germline V gene data show CDR1 as SGHRS and CDR2 as YFSETQ. Trimming left V 4 bases short and J 7 bases short, with 14 bases between. In nucleotides, the CDR3 is TGCGCCAGCAGCACCCGGGAGGATAGTGAAAAACTGTTTTTT. The encoded protein is CASSTREDSEKLFF.

The chain uses TRBV28 and TRBJ2-2; 10 bases map to TRBD2. Per the germline V gene, CDR1 is MDHEN and CDR2 is SYDVKM. Trimming cost V 5 bases and J 7 bases; bases outside gene matches: 10. CDR3 length: 16 residues. CDR3 DNA sequence: TGTGCCAGCAGTCCCCCAACTAGCGGGGTGGGCGGGGAGCTGTTTTTT. It codes for CASSPPTSGVGGELFF.

The rearrangement joins TRBV15 to TRBJ1-6; D call uncertain. The CDR3 is 15 residues long. Trimming pared 5 bases from V and 7 bases from J, leaving 15 bases between. Germline CDR1 is LNHNV and CDR2 is YYDKDF (reference sequence). The CDR3 loop is CATSDSKDRNSPLHF. The DNA of the CDR3 is TGTGCCACCAGCGACTCGAAGGATCGGAATTCACCCCTCCACTTT.

The chain is built from TRBV19 and TRBJ1-3; 7 bases fit TRBD1. V shed 7 bases and J 1 base; nucleotides not matched to a gene: 19. The V gene's germline CDR1 is LNHDA and CDR2 SQIVND (reference sequence). CDR3 length: 19 amino acids. The CDR3 region has the DNA TGTGCCAGTACCCACGCCGGCCCAGGGGGGATTTTATCTGGAAACACCATATATTTT. Translation: CASTHAGPGGILSGNTIYF.

The chain joins TRBV7-2 to TRBJ2-3; no clear D gene. The CDR3 sequence is 15 residues long. Germline CDR1 and CDR2: SGHTA and FQGNSA. V lost 5 bases and J lost 4, with 16 bases in between. For the CDR3, the DNA is TGTGCCAGCAGCCAACAGCCCCATACGGCAGATACGCAGTATTTT. This codes for CASSQQPHTADTQYF.

In its sample, this clone was seen a few times. This chain joins TRBV5-1 and TRBJ1-4, with D tentatively TRBD1 (6 bases). Germline V lookup: CDR1 SGHRS, CDR2 YFSETQ. The V end was cut by 4 bases, the J end by 7 bases, with 17 bases between. The CDR3 spans 15 residues. CDR3 DNA sequence: TGCGCCAGCAGCCCGTCCGGGACAAGGGGTGAAAAACTGTTTTTT. It codes for CASSPSGTRGEKLFF.

The V gene is TRBV30, the J gene TRBJ1-5, with TRBD1 as a possible D gene (6 bases). This CDR3 has 13 amino acids. Trimming shortened V by 2 bases and J by 6 bases, and 11 bases separated the two germline ends. CDR1 GTSNPN and CDR2 SVGIG come from the germline V gene (reference sequence). CDR3: CAWSFGGSQPQHF. For the CDR3, the DNA is TGTGCCTGGAGTTTTGGGGGCAGTCAGCCCCAGCATTTT.

The chain has TRBV25-1 and TRBJ2-5; 10 bases are a match to TRBD2. Per the germline V gene, CDR1 is MGHDK and CDR2 is SYGVNS. CDR3 size: 18 residues. V lost 6 bases to trimming and J lost 2 bases; unmatched junction nucleotides: 15. The CDR3 loop is CASRPRRTSGEKQETQYF. The CDR3 nucleotides read TGTGCCAGCAGGCCTCGAAGAACTAGCGGGGAGAAACAAGAGACCCAGTACTTC.

This clone appeared a few times. The chain recombines TRBV19 with TRBJ1-1; possibly TRBD1 for D (6 bases). The CDR3 covers 13 residues. Germline CDR1 and CDR2: LNHDA and SQIVND (reference sequence). The V end was cut by 3 bases, the J end by 4 bases, with 9 bases between. CDR3 sequence reads: CASSIFRGTEAFF. As DNA, the CDR3 is TGTGCCAGTAGTATCTTCAGGGGCACTGAAGCTTTCTTT.

Note on this clone: At one of its ends the junction is not consistent with the germline gene, which may arise from a read error. This chain uses TRBV7-9 with TRBJ1-2; 7 positions agree with TRBD1. This CDR3 spans 16 amino acids. Per the germline V gene, CDR1 is SEHNR and CDR2 is FQNEAQ (reference sequence). Written as DNA, the CDR3 is TGTTCCAGCAGCGACATAAGGGGGCCTGAGACATACGGCTACACCTTC. It yields the protein CSSSDIRGPETYGYTF.